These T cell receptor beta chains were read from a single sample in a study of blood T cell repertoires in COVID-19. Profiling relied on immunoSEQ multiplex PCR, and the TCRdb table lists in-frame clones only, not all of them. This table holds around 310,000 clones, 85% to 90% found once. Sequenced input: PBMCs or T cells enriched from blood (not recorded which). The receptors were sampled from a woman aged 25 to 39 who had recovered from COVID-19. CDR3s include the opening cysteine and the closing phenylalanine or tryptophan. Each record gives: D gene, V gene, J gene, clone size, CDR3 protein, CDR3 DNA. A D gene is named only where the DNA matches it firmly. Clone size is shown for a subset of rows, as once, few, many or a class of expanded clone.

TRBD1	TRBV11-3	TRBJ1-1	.	CASSLVGTANTEAFF	TGTGCCAGCAGCTTAGTCGGGACAGCGAACACTGAAGCTTTCTTT
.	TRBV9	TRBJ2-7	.	CASSVDTGREQYF	TGTGCCAGCAGCGTAGACACTGGGCGCGAGCAGTACTTC
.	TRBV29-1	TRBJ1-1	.	CSVGSGRENTEAFF	TGCAGCGTTGGGTCAGGCAGGGAGAACACTGAAGCTTTCTTT
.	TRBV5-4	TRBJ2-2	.	CASSLIEGGELFF	TGTGCCAGCAGCTTGATTGAGGGCGGGGAGCTGTTTTTT
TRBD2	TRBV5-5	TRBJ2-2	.	CASSPAGTSDYTGELFF	TGTGCCAGCAGCCCCGCCGGGACTAGCGATTACACCGGGGAGCTGTTTTTT
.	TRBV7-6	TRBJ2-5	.	CASRRTVQETQYF	TGTGCCAGCCGGCGGACAGTCCAAGAGACCCAGTACTTC
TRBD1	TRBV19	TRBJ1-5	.	CASSGQGTQPQHF	TGTGCCAGTAGTGGACAGGGTACTCAGCCCCAGCATTTT
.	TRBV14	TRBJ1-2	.	CASSQRHWDGYTF	TGTGCCAGCAGCCAAAGACACTGGGATGGCTACACCTTC
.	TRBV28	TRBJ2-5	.	CASSEETQYF	TGTGCCAGCAGCGAAGAGACCCAGTACTTC
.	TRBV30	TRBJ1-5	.	CAWSVGGAGNQPQHF	TGTGCCTGGAGTGTTGGGGGGGCCGGCAATCAGCCCCAGCATTTT
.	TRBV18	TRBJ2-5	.	CASGPQGPKETQYF	TGTGCCAGCGGGCCCCAGGGGCCGAAAGAGACCCAGTACTTC
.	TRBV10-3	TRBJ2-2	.	CAITFVSTGELFF	TGTGCCATCACATTCGTTAGCACCGGGGAGCTGTTTTTT
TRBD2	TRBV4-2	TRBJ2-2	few	CASSPRTSGRAGELFF	TGTGCCAGCAGCCCCCGGACTAGCGGGAGGGCCGGGGAGCTGTTTTTT
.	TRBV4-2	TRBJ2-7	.	CASSQGGGQGYEQYF	TGTGCCAGCAGCCAAGGAGGGGGACAAGGCTACGAGCAGTACTTC
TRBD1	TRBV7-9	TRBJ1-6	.	CASSARTGGDSPLHF	TGTGCCAGCAGCGCGAGGACAGGGGGCGACTCACCCCTCCACTTT
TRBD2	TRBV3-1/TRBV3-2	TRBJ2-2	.	CASSQASGRVGTGELFF	TGTGCCAGCAGCCAAGCTAGCGGGAGGGTCGGCACCGGGGAGCTGTTTTTT
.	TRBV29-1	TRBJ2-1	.	CSVGSREQFF	TGCAGCGTTGGGAGTAGAGAGCAGTTCTTC
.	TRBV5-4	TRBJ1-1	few	CASSLSGYMNTEAFF	TGTGCCAGCAGCTTGTCAGGGTACATGAACACTGAAGCTTTCTTT
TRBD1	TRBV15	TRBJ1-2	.	CATSSGTGVDEYGYTF	TGTGCCACCAGCAGCGGGACAGGGGTGGATGAGTATGGCTACACCTTC
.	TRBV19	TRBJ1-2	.	CASEWGLGGYTF	TGTGCCAGTGAATGGGGGCTGGGGGGCTACACCTTC
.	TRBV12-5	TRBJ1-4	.	CASGLVDLKGDEKLFF	TGTGCTAGTGGTTTGGTAGATCTTAAGGGGGATGAAAAACTGTTTTTT
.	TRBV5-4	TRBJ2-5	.	CASSLSGRETQYF	TGTGCCAGCAGCCTTAGCGGACGGGAGACCCAGTACTTC
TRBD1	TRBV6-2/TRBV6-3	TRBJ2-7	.	CASSYWDRGYEQYF	TGTGCCAGCAGTTATTGGGACAGGGGGTACGAGCAGTACTTC
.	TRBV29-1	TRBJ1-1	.	CSSNAGGLNTEAFF	TGCAGCTCCAATGCGGGGGGCCTGAACACTGAAGCTTTCTTT
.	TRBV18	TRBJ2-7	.	CASSPPRGFLEQYF	TGTGCCAGCTCACCACCTCGGGGGTTCCTAGAGCAGTACTTC
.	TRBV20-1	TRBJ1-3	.	CSASQGLYDSGNTIYF	TGCAGTGCTAGTCAGGGGTTATACGACTCTGGAAACACCATATATTTT
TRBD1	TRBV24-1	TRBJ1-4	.	CATSQTSGTGDEKLFF	TGTGCCACCAGCCAGACTTCCGGGACAGGGGATGAAAAACTGTTTTTT
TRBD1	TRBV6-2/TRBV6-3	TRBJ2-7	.	CASSPQGATLEQYF	TGTGCCAGCAGCCCACAGGGGGCGACCCTCGAGCAGTACTTC
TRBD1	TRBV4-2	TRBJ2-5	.	CASSKGDRDQETQYF	TGTGCCAGCAGCAAAGGGGACAGAGACCAAGAGACCCAGTACTTC
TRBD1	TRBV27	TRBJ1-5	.	CASSSGQGAKQPQHF	TGTGCCAGCAGTTCCGGACAGGGGGCAAAACAGCCCCAGCATTTT
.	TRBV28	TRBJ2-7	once	CASSFLNSYEQYF	TGTGCCAGCAGTTTCCTTAATTCCTACGAGCAGTACTTC
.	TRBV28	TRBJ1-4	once	CASSLGMGANEKLFF	TGTGCCAGCAGTCTCGGGATGGGGGCGAATGAAAAACTGTTTTTT
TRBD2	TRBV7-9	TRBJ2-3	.	CASSTGTSGRATDTQYF	TGTGCCAGCAGCACCGGGACTAGCGGGAGGGCCACAGATACGCAGTATTTT
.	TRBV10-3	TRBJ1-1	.	CAISELGVMNTEAFF	TGTGCCATCAGTGAGCTCGGGGTGATGAACACTGAAGCTTTCTTT
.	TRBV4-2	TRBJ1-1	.	CASSQGPPGNTEAFF	TGTGCCAGCAGCCAAGGTCCCCCGGGGAACACTGAAGCTTTCTTT
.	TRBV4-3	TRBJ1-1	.	CASSSRGTGIENTEAFF	TGCGCCAGCAGCTCACGCGGGACGGGGATTGAGAACACTGAAGCTTTCTTT
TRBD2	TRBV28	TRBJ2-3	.	CASNSGSLGTDTQYF	TGTGCCAGTAATAGCGGGAGTCTCGGCACAGATACGCAGTATTTT
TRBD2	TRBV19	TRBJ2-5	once	CASSILSPSGYQETQYF	TGTGCCAGTAGTATTTTATCGCCTAGCGGATACCAAGAGACCCAGTACTTC
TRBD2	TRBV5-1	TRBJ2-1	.	CASSLWGTSGTNEQFF	TGCGCCAGCAGCTTGTGGGGGACTAGCGGGACGAATGAGCAGTTCTTC
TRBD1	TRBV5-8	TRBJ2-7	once	CASSRTGQEPFYEQYF	TGTGCCAGCAGCCGTACAGGACAGGAGCCCTTCTACGAGCAGTACTTC
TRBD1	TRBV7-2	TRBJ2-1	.	CASSSRQGFYDRVQFF	TGTGCCAGCAGCTCCAGACAGGGGTTTTATGATAGGGTGCAGTTCTTC
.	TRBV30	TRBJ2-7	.	CAWSVSGDEQYF	TGTGCCTGGAGTGTATCGGGGGACGAGCAGTACTTC
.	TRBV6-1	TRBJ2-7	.	CASSDHSYEQYF	TGTGCCAGCAGTGACCACTCCTACGAGCAGTACTTC
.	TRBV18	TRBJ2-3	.	CASSLQDGYDTQYF	TGTGCCAGCTCACTACAGGATGGTTACGATACGCAGTATTTT
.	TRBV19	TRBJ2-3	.	CASSAAVGVLIVDTQYF	TGTGCCAGTAGTGCGGCCGTGGGTGTCCTCATTGTGGATACGCAGTATTTT
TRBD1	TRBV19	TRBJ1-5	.	CASKAGGVDQPQHF	TGTGCCAGTAAGGCAGGGGGTGTAGATCAGCCCCAGCATTTT
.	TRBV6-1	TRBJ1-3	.	CASSDWTSGGNTIYF	TGTGCCAGCAGTGACTGGACTTCGGGTGGAAACACCATATATTTT
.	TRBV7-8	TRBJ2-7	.	CASSLDSGGDFSYEQYF	TGTGCCAGCAGCTTAGACTCCGGCGGGGACTTCTCCTACGAGCAGTACTTC
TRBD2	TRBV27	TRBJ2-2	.	CASSPTSRTSGSLGTGELFF	TGTGCCAGCAGTCCGACAAGCAGGACTAGCGGGAGCCTCGGCACCGGGGAGCTGTTTTTT
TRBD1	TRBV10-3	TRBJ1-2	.	CAISTSGTGRTF	TGTGCCATCAGCACATCTGGGACAGGCCGCACCTTC
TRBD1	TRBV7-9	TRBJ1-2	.	CASSLRQGHYGYTF	TGTGCCAGCAGCCTCCGACAGGGACACTATGGCTACACCTTC
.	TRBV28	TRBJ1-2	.	CASNSGINYGYTF	TGTGCCAGCAACTCGGGGATTAACTATGGCTACACCTTC
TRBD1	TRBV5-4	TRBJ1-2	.	CASSLTKGALLNYGYTF	TGTGCCAGCAGCTTGACGAAGGGGGCACTTTTGAACTATGGCTACACCTTC
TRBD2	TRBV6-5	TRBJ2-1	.	CASSPSGYYNEQFF	TGTGCCAGCAGTCCTAGCGGTTATTACAATGAGCAGTTCTTC
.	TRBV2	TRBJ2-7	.	CASSEADYEQYF	TGTGCCAGCAGTGAGGCAGACTACGAGCAGTACTTC